A selection of T cell receptor beta chains follows, all from one sample in a study of blood T cells in healthy people across ages. TCRdb fed the 5' RACE reads into MiXCR, producing one record per CDR3 protein. The data show over 600,000 distinct CDR3 sequences, with around 21% seen just once and roughly 3.4% held by the top ten. The material sequenced was blood. These receptors all stem from a man aged 65 to 85 in good health. The CDR3 runs from the conserved cysteine through the conserved F or W. Each record gives: D gene, J gene, clone size, V gene, CDR3 DNA, CDR3 protein. A D gene is named only where the DNA matches it firmly. Size is stated for part of the rows, as once, few or many counts, or as a class when the clone is expanded.

TRBD1,TRBJ2-7,-,TRBV20-1,TGCAGTGCCACCGGGGACAGGACTTCCTACGAGCAGTACTTC,CSATGDRTSYEQYF
-,TRBJ1-5,few,TRBV12-3/TRBV12-4,TGTGCCAGCAGTCCGTCGGGGATTAATCAGCCCCAGCATTTT,CASSPSGINQPQHF
TRBD1,TRBJ2-5,few,TRBV5-1,TGCGCCAGCAGCTTTGACTCTCAGGGGGCTGGGACCCAGTACTTC,CASSFDSQGAGTQYF
-,TRBJ1-3,-,TRBV20-1,TGCAGTGCTAGACCCGGGACGAACTCTGGAAACACCATATATTTT,CSARPGTNSGNTIYF
-,TRBJ2-5,-,TRBV28,TGTGCCAGCAGTTACAGTAAACAAGAGACCCAGTACTTC,CASSYSKQETQYF
-,TRBJ2-7,few,TRBV10-3,TGTGCCATCAGTGAGTCGAAAAAAACCTACTACGAGCAGTACTTC,CAISESKKTYYEQYF
TRBD2,TRBJ2-1,-,TRBV12-3/TRBV12-4,TGTGCCAGCAGTTCCCAGACTAGCGGGAGGGCCCTGGAGCAGTTCTTC,CASSSQTSGRALEQFF
-,TRBJ2-1,-,TRBV3-1,TGTGCCAGCAGCCAAGGCAGGACATCGCAGTTCTTC,CASSQGRTSQFF
TRBD1,TRBJ1-2,few,TRBV20-1,TGCAGTGCTAGAGAGAGGGGGCGCGACTATGGCTACACCTTC,CSARERGRDYGYTF
TRBD2,TRBJ2-2,-,TRBV27,TGTGCCAGCAGTTTCCGCCTGTCGGCTAGCGGAATCCTCACCGGGGAGCTGTTTTTT,CASSFRLSASGILTGELFF
-,TRBJ2-2,few,TRBV5-1,TGCGCCAGCAGCTTGGGCTCCCGGCTAAACACCGGGGAGCTGTTTTTT,CASSLGSRLNTGELFF
-,TRBJ2-7,few,TRBV6-1,TGTGCCAGCACCGACCCAGTTGTCTACGAGCAGTACTTC,CASTDPVVYEQYF
-,TRBJ1-4,few,TRBV4-3,TGCGCCAGCAGCCAAGATCTGGGAGGGCCTAATGAAAAACTGTTTTTT,CASSQDLGGPNEKLFF
TRBD1,TRBJ2-5,-,TRBV5-1,TGCGCCAGCAGCTTGGAGGGACAGGGGATCGGAGAGACCCAGTACTTC,CASSLEGQGIGETQYF
-,TRBJ1-1,-,TRBV12-3/TRBV12-4,TGTGCCAGCAGTAACATGGGTTACACTGAAGCTTTCTTT,CASSNMGYTEAFF
-,TRBJ2-1,many,TRBV18,TGTGCCAGCTCACCACCGGTTTCGGCTGAGCAGTTCTTC,CASSPPVSAEQFF
TRBD1,TRBJ1-1,-,TRBV29-1,TGCAGCGTCGGTACAGGGGTTATTGAAGCTTTCTTT,CSVGTGVIEAFF
-,TRBJ2-7,-,TRBV7-2,TGTGCCAGCAGCTTATTTCGGGGCGCAACCTACGAGCAGTACTTC,CASSLFRGATYEQYF
-,TRBJ2-4,-,TRBV6-4,TGTGCCAGCAGTGAAGAGGCAGGGATCGCCAAAAACATTCAGTACTTC,CASSEEAGIAKNIQYF
-,TRBJ2-1,-,TRBV7-3,TGTGCCAGCAGCCCCCAGGACGGTTTCAATGAGCAGTTCTTC,CASSPQDGFNEQFF
-,TRBJ2-2,-,TRBV28,TGTGCCAGCAGTTTTTCGGGACACAACACCGGGGAGCTGTTTTTT,CASSFSGHNTGELFF
-,TRBJ2-5,-,TRBV6-5,TGTGCCAGCAAGGGCGGCACCCAAGAGACCCAGTACTTC,CASKGGTQETQYF
-,TRBJ2-2,-,TRBV7-7,TGTGCTAGCAGCACTCGACTAAACACCGGGGAGCTGTTTTTT,CASSTRLNTGELFF
-,TRBJ2-2,few,TRBV9,TGTGCCAGCAGCGTAGTGACCACCGGGGAGCTGTTTTTT,CASSVVTTGELFF
-,TRBJ1-6,many,TRBV6-5,TGTGCCAGCAGTTACTCGATGGAAGGACCTAATAATTCACCCCTCCACTTT,CASSYSMEGPNNSPLHF
-,TRBJ2-7,many,TRBV9,TGTGCCAGCAGCCCAGACCCCTCAACTAGGTCCTACGAGCAGTACTTC,CASSPDPSTRSYEQYF
-,TRBJ2-5,few,TRBV11-2,TGTGCCAGCAGCTCACCCCAGGAGAAGACCCAGTACTTC,CASSSPQEKTQYF
TRBD1,TRBJ1-2,-,TRBV27,TGTGCCAGCAGTTTATCGGGACAGGGGAGCTATGGCTACACCTTC,CASSLSGQGSYGYTF
TRBD2,TRBJ2-5,few,TRBV29-1,TGCAGCGTACTATTAGCGGGCCAAGAGACCCAGTACTTC,CSVLLAGQETQYF
-,TRBJ2-3,many,TRBV20-1,TGCAGTGCTAGAAGGGCAGATACGCAGTATTTT,CSARRADTQYF
-,TRBJ2-3,few,TRBV5-1,TGCGCCAGCAGCTTGGGACTGAGCCCCACAGATACGCAGTATTTT,CASSLGLSPTDTQYF
-,TRBJ2-3,-,TRBV18,TGTGCCAGCTCACCGATCCCCCAAGATACGCAGTATTTT,CASSPIPQDTQYF
TRBD1,TRBJ2-7,-,TRBV25-1,TGTGCCAGCAGTGCAGCGGACAGGGGTGAACACGAGCAGTACTTC,CASSAADRGEHEQYF
TRBD1,TRBJ2-1,-,TRBV3-1,TGTGCCAGCAGCCAAAGGGGGCGCGGCGCCTACAATGAGCAGTTCTTC,CASSQRGRGAYNEQFF
-,TRBJ2-2,-,TRBV5-1,TGCGCCAGCAGCTTGGCCTGGACTGGGAACACCGGGGAGCTGTTTTTT,CASSLAWTGNTGELFF
-,TRBJ2-3,-,TRBV2,TGTGCCAGCAGTGAATATACTAGCACAGATACGCAGTATTTT,CASSEYTSTDTQYF
-,TRBJ2-1,once,TRBV18,TGTGCCAGCTCACCACCGGTGGGAGGCCTCTACAATGAGCAGTTCTTC,CASSPPVGGLYNEQFF
TRBD2,TRBJ2-2,few,TRBV18,TGTGCCAGCTCAGCGCTAGCGGGCTCGAACACCGGGGAGCTGTTTTTT,CASSALAGSNTGELFF
-,TRBJ2-3,-,TRBV6-5,TGCGCCAGCAGTTCCCGCGGGGACCGCACAGATACGCAGTATTTT,CASSSRGDRTDTQYF
-,TRBJ2-1,many,TRBV24-1,TGTGCCACCAGTGATTTCGAGGGGCGTGAGCAGTTCTTC,CATSDFEGREQFF
-,TRBJ2-6,many,TRBV18,TGTGCCAGCTCACCAGGGGAGGCTGGGGCCAACGTCCTGACTTTC,CASSPGEAGANVLTF
TRBD1,TRBJ2-4,-,TRBV29-1,TGCAGCGTTGGAACAGGGGGTGAAAACATTCAGTACTTC,CSVGTGGENIQYF
-,TRBJ2-5,-,TRBV24-1,TGTGCCACCAGTGATTTGAATGGGGGGCGAGAGACCCAGTACTTC,CATSDLNGGRETQYF
-,TRBJ1-2,few,TRBV12-3/TRBV12-4,TGTGCCAGCAGATCGGATCACTATGGCTACACCTTC,CASRSDHYGYTF
-,TRBJ2-1,-,TRBV29-1,TGCAGCGTTGATTCCGGGAGTAGCAATGAGCAGTTCTTC,CSVDSGSSNEQFF
TRBD2,TRBJ2-2,-,TRBV2,TGTGCCAGCAGACTAGCGGGAAAAAATACCGGGGAGCTGTTTTTT,CASRLAGKNTGELFF
-,TRBJ2-5,-,TRBV28,TGTGCCGGCAGTTTCGGCCCCAAGAGGACCCAGTACTTC,CAGSFGPKRTQYF
-,TRBJ2-7,-,TRBV29-1,TGCAGCGTAAGAACGTCGGGCAAGGCGTACTTC,CSVRTSGKAYF
TRBD1,TRBJ2-5,-,TRBV20-1,TGCAGTGCCACGGACAGGGACCAAGAGACCCAGTACTTC,CSATDRDQETQYF
-,TRBJ1-1,-,TRBV6-4,TGTGCCAGCAGGGAAGAGGGGAACACTGAAGCTTTCTTT,CASREEGNTEAFF
TRBD1,TRBJ2-5,-,TRBV29-1,TGCAGCGTTACGACAGGGGTAGGCGAGACCCAGTACTTC,CSVTTGVGETQYF
TRBD2,TRBJ2-1,few,TRBV24-1,TGTGCCACCAGTGAACTAGCGGGAGGCTACAATGAGCAGTTCTTC,CATSELAGGYNEQFF
TRBD2,TRBJ2-2,few,TRBV12-3/TRBV12-4,TGTGCCAGCAGCAAGACTAGCGGGAGTCGCGAGCTGTTTTTT,CASSKTSGSRELFF
-,TRBJ2-2,many,TRBV27,TGTGCCAGCAGTTTATTCGGGACCGGGGAGCTGTTTTTT,CASSLFGTGELFF
TRBD2,TRBJ2-3,-,TRBV7-2,TGTGCCAGCAGCTTTTCGGCGCTAGCGGGATCATATACGCAGTATTTT,CASSFSALAGSYTQYF
-,TRBJ1-1,many,TRBV14,TGTGCCAGCAGCCAGTGGGGGCAGGGGACTGAAGCTTTCTTT,CASSQWGQGTEAFF
-,TRBJ2-7,many,TRBV5-1,TGCGCCAGCAGCGAGGGGTCCTCCTACGAGCAGTACTTC,CASSEGSSYEQYF
TRBD1,TRBJ1-2,-,TRBV6-1,TGTGCCAGCAGTGCCTCCTACCAACGGGACAGGGTCGATGGCTACACCTTC,CASSASYQRDRVDGYTF